This T cell receptor (beta chain) was identified during a study of T cells in Graves' hyperthyroidism and ophthalmopathy. General observations from the study: The model identified upcoming ophthalmopathy a median approximately six months ahead of onset.

The CDR3 totals 16 residues. Germline CDR1 reads MNHNS; CDR2 reads SASEGT. V was clipped by 4 bases and J by 5 bases, with 20 bases between them. This clonotype was detected a few times. Antigen: not known. Authors of the study amplified TCR beta CDR3 regions from RNA transcripts. The study used the HTBI primer set for a first-round RT-PCR of the TCR CDR3. TCRdb reprocessed the multiplex PCR reads with MiXCR, giving one entry per CDR3 protein. The data show 750,000 to 950,000 distinct CDR3 sequences, 38% seen once. The V gene is TRBV6-1, the J gene TRBJ2-5; D might be TRBD2 (5 bases). This TCR was sampled from a man aged 18 to 29 with Graves' hyperthyroidism. The sample comprised blood. The CDR3 sequence is CASSGEREAKGETQYF. CDR3 nucleotides: TGTGCCAGCAGTGGTGAGAGGGAAGCGAAAGGGGAGACCCAGTACTTC.